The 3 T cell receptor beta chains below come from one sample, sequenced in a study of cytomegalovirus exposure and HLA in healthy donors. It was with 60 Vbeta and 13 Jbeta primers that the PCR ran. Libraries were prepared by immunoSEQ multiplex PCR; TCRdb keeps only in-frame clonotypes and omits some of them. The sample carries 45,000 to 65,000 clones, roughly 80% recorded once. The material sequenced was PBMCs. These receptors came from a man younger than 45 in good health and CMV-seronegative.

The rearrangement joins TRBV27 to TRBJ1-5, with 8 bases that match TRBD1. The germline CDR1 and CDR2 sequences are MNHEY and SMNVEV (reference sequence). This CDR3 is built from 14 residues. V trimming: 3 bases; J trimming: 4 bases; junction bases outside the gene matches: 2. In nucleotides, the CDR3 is TGTGCCAGCAGTTTGAGGACAGGGAATCAGCCCCAGCATTTT. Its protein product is CASSLRTGNQPQHF.

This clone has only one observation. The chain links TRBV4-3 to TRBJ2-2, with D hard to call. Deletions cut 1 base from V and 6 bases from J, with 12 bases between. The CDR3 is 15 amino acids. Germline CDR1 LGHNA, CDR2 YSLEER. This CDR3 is CASSQVVVNPGELFF. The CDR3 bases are TGCGCCAGCAGCCAAGTAGTGGTTAATCCCGGGGAGCTGTTTTTT.

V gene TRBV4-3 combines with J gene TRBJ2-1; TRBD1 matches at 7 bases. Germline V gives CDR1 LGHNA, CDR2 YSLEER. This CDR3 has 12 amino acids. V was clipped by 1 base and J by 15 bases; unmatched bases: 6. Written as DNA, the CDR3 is TGCGCCAGCAGCCAAGGGGGACAGACCCCGTTCTTC. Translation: CASSQGGQTPFF.